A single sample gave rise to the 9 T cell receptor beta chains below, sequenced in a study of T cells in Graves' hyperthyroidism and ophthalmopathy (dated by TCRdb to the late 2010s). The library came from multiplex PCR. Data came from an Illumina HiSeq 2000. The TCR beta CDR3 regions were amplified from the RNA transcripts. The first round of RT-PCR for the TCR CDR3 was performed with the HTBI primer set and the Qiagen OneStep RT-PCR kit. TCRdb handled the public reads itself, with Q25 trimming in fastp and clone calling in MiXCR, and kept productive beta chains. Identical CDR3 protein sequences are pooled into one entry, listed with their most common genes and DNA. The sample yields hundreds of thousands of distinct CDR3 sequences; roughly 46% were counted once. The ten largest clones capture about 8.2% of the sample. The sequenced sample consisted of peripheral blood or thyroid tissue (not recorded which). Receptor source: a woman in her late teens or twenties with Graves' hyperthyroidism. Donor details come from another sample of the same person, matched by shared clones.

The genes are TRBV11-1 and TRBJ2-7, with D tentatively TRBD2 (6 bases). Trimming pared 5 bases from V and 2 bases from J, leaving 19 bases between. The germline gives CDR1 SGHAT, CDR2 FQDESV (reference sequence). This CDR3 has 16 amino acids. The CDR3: CASSTVVQAGPYEQYF. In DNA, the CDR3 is TGTGCCAGCAGCACCGTAGTCCAAGCGGGCCCCTACGAGCAGTACTTC.

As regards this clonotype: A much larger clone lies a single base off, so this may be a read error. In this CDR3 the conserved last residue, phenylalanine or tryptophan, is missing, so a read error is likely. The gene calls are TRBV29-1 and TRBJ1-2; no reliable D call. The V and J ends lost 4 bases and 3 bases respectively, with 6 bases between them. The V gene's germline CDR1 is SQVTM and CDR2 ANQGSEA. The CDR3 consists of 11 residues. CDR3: CSVGGYYGYTL. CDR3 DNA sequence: TGCAGCGTTGGTGGATACTATGGCTACACCCTC.

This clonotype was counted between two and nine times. CDR3 DNA sequence: TGCAGCGTTGAAGGCAGCTCTGGAAACACCATATATTTT. This gives the protein CSVEGSSGNTIYF. The chain couples TRBV29-1 to TRBJ1-3; D not certain. The CDR3 is 13 residues long. Germline assignment: CDR1 SQVTM and CDR2 ANQGSEA. Trimming pared 1 base from V and 0 bases from J, leaving 4 bases between.

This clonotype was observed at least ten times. The CDR3 DNA follows: TGTGCCAGCAGCTCGGCGGTGGCCTACGAGCAGTACTTC. Its translation: CASSSAVAYEQYF. V gene TRBV7-2 combines with J gene TRBJ2-7; D is unresolved. Germline CDR1 is SGHTA and CDR2 is FQGNSA. V lost 4 bases and J 2 bases, leaving 9 bases between the germline ends. The CDR3 spans 13 residues.

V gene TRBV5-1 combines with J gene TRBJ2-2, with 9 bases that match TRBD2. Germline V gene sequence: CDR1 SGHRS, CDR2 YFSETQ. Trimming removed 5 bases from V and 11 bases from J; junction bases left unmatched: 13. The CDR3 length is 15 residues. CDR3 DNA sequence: TGCGCCAGCAGTCAAAAACTAGCGGGTGCCCCCGAGCTGTTTTTT. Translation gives CASSQKLAGAPELFF.

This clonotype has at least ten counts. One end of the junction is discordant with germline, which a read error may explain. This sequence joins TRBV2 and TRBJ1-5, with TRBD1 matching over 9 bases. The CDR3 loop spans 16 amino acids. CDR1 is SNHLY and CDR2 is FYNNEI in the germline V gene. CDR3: CASREADRGRNQPQHF. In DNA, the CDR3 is TGTGCCAGCAGGGAAGCGGACAGGGGACGTAATCAGCCCCAGCATTTT.

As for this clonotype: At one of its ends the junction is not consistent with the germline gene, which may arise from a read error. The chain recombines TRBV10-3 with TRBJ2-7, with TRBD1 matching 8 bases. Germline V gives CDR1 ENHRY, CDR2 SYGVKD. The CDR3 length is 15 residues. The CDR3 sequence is CASSKQGETSYEQYF. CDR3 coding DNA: TGTGCCAGCAGTAAACAGGGGGAGACCTCCTACGAGCAGTACTTC.

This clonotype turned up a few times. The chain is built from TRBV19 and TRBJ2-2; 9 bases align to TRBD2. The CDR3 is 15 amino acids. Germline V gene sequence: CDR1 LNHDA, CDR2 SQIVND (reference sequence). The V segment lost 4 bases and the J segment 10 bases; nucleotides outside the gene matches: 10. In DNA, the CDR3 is TGTGCCAGTAGTACCGCTAGCGGGAATAATGAGGAGCTGTTTTTT. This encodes CASSTASGNNEELFF.

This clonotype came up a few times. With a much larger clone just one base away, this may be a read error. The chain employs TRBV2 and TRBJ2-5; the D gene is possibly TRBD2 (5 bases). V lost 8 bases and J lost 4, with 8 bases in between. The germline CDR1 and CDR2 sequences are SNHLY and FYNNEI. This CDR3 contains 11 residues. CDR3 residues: CASGRGETQYF. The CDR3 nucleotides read TGTGCCAGCGGACGGGGAGAGACCCAGTACTTC. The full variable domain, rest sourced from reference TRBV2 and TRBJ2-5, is EPEVTQTPSHQVTQMGQEVILRCVPISNHLYFYWYRQILGQKVEFLVSFYNNEISEKSEIFDDQFSVERPDGSNFTLKIRSTKLEDSAMYFCASGRGETQYFGPGTRLLVL.